This TCR beta chain was sequenced for a study of regulatory T cells in long-lasting Graves disease (dated by TCRdb to the early 2020s). About the full investigation: To count as having persistent Graves' disease, a patient had to have received antithyroid drug treatment for over 5 years with TSH receptor autoantibodies remaining persistently positive. Persistent Graves' disease patients were compared with newly diagnosed Graves' disease patients by peripheral blood TCR sequencing and RNA sequencing. The study was conducted in China and was registered as a clinical trial. A total of about 33 samples underwent TCR sequencing: about 13 from persistent and some 20 from newly diagnosed Graves' disease patients. In the clinical cohort, patients with persistent Graves' disease had used antithyroid drugs for an average of about 9.3 years.

Libraries were prepared through multiplex PCR. These reads were obtained on an Illumina HiSeq 4000. To build TCR beta libraries, CDR3 regions were amplified by Arm-PCR using iRepertoire HTBI primers. Gel purification was performed on PCR products prior to sequencing. The authors' pipeline ran thus. A total of some 60 TRBV and some 15 TRBJ segments were identified across samples and were used for gene usage analysis of CDR3 amino acid clonotypes. COPE and FqMerger were used to merge filtered high-quality paired reads into contigs. Contigs were aligned with BLAST to IMGT TRBV, TRBD and TRBJ reference genes, and CDR3 was defined per IMGT. Highly expanded clones were defined as clonotypes with a frequency above 0.1%. Shannon entropy was used to measure repertoire diversity, and the Gini coefficient was used to measure V-J evenness. Public clonotypes were defined as clonotypes shared by more than one individual. The public reads were reprocessed in TCRdb via fastp at Q25 and MiXCR, keeping in-frame beta chains. Rows with a matching CDR3 protein are joined into one entry that keeps the most common DNA and genes. TCRdb, not the authors, supplied the V and J calls. A total of roughly 470,000 distinct CDR3 sequences appear in this sample, under 25% of them only once. 7% to 10% of the sample belongs to the ten largest clones.

CDR1 and CDR2 are drawn from the germline V gene: SNHLY, FYNNEI. The CDR3 runs 16 amino acids, cysteine and phenylalanine included. The DNA shown is the 48-base CDR3, in frame from base 1. The junction shows trimming of 3 bases on V and 4 bases on J, plus 18 bases between the germline ends. What the time point label conveys for this sample: persistent/refractory GD, antithyroid drugs over 5 years with positive TRAb. For both TCR sequencing and RNA sequencing, RNA was extracted from PBMCs using TRIzol. Graves' disease was diagnosed according to American Thyroid Association guidelines. Patients for the study were recruited at an endocrinology department in Xi'an, China. Each patient gave roughly 10 milliliters of peripheral blood, collected in an EDTA anticoagulant tube. Ficoll Paque Plus density gradient separation was used to isolate PBMCs, and no further T cell sorting was performed. An Agilent 2100 Bioanalyzer and agarose gel were used to assess RNA quality, and a NanoDrop 2000 was used to measure RNA concentration.

What the research found in general, with its limitations: Persistent Graves' disease patients showed lower TCR Shannon entropy and fewer highly expanded clones than newly diagnosed patients, suggesting clonal expansion. The authors noted that the small sample size was a limitation that may lower accuracy. Persistent disease showed preferential use of TRBV28, TRBJ1-2 and TRBJ2-5, whereas newly diagnosed disease favored TRBV20-1 and TRBJ2-1. A larger number of public clonotypes was shared among persistent patients (around 2,500) than among newly diagnosed patients (about 990). Peripheral blood alone was examined, since thyroid tissue, which constituted the primary lesion, could not be accessed. Sequencing and analysis were restricted to the TCR beta chain.

This clonotype has a count of ten or more. The clone's antigen remains unknown. No base qualities exist here, and no much larger clone lies one base off it. The rearranged segments are TRBV2 and TRBJ1-1; a tentative D call is TRBD1 (5 bases match). The sequenced sample was peripheral blood mononuclear cells (PBMCs), obtained when the disease was refractory, from a patient treated with antithyroid drugs. The sequence derives from a female donor with Graves disease. CDR3 reads: CASSEPIGHFGTEAFF. Read as DNA, the sequence is TGTGCCAGCAGTGAGCCCATAGGACATTTTGGCACTGAAGCTTTCTTT.